The clone carrying this T cell receptor beta chain came up many times. The antigen remains unidentified. The data were obtained in a study of CD8 T cells in ankylosing spondylitis. The CDR3 spans 16 residues. V dropped 6 bases and J dropped 2 bases, with 15 bases sitting between them. The germline CDR1 and CDR2 sequences are SGDLS and YYNGEE. General study results and limits: A motif of roughly 8 highly homologous TCR beta variants was seen as apparently characteristic of ankylosing spondylitis blood. Earlier studies detected some motif variants in reactive arthritis synovial fluid and blood.

Each CDR3 protein is one row after TCRdb ran MiXCR on the 5' RACE reads. In the table there are about 39,000 distinct CDR3 sequences, 2.5% to 3.5% of which are singletons. The chain joins TRBV9 to TRBJ2-6; perhaps TRBD2 as D (6 bases). The TCR originated in a male donor with ankylosing spondylitis or in good health (not recorded which). Source material: blood, either unsorted or a sorted T cell fraction (not recorded which). The CDR3 loop is CASTSGPATGANVLTF. CDR3 DNA: TGTGCCAGCACCAGCGGGCCGGCTACTGGGGCCAACGTCCTGACTTTC. Variable domain in full (rest from reference TRBV9 and TRBJ2-6): DSGVTQTPKHLITATGQRVTLRCSPRSGDLSVYWYQQSLDQGLQFLIQYYNGEERAKGNILERFSAQQFPDLHSELNLSSLELGDSALYFCASTSGPATGANVLTFGAGSRLTVL.